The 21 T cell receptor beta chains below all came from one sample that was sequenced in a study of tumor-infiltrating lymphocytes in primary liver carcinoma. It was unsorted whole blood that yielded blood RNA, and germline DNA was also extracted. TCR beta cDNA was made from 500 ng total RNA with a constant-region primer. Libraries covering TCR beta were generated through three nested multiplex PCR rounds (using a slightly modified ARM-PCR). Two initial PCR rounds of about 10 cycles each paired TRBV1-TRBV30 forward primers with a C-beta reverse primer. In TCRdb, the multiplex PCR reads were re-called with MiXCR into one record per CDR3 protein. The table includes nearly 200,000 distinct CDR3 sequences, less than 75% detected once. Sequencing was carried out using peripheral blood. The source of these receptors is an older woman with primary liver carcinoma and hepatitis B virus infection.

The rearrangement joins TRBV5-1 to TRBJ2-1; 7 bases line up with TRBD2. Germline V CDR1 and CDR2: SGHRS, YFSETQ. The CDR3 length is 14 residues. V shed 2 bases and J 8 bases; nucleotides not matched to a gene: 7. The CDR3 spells CASSFSAGYDEQFF. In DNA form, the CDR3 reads TGCGCCAGCAGCTTCTCAGCGGGATACGATGAGCAGTTCTTC.

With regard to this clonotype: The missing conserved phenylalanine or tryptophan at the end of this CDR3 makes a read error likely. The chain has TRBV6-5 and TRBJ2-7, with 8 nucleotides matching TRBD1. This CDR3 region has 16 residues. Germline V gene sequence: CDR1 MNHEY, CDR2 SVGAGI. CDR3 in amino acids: CTSSYSTGTGFYEQYS. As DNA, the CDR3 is TGTACCAGCAGTTACTCGACGGGGACAGGCTTCTACGAGCAGTACTCC.

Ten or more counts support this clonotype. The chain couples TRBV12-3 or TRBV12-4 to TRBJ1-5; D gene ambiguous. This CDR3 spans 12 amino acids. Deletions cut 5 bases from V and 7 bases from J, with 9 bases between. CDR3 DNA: TGTGCCAGCAGTACCAAGGGCCAGCCCCAGCATTTT. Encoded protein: CASSTKGQPQHF.

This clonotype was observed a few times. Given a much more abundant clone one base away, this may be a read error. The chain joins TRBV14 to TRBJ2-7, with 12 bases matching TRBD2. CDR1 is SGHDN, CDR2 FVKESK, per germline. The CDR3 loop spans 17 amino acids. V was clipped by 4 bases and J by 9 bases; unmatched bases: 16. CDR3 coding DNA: TGTGCCAGCAGCCTACGTTTTCGGACTAGCGGGACCGATGGGCAGTACTTC. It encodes CASSLRFRTSGTDGQYF.

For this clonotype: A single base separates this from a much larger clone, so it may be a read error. The CDR3 is CANSHGGSTDTQYF. The CDR3 DNA is TGTGCCAACAGCCACGGCGGGAGCACAGATACGCAGTATTTT. V gene TRBV14 combines with J gene TRBJ2-3; the D gene is possibly TRBD2 (5 bases). CDR1 is SGHDN, CDR2 FVKESK, per germline. The CDR3 covers 14 residues.

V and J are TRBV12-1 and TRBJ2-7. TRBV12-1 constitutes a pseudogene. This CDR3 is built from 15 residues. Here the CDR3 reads CASSFRLRGPYGQYF. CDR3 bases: TGTGCCAGTAGCTTTAGGTTAAGAGGCCCCTACGGGCAGTACTTC.

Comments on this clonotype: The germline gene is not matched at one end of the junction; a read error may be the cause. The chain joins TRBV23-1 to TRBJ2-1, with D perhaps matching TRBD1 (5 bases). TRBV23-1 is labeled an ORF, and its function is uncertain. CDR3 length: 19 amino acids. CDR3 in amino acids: CASSQLLTVPLGAYIEQFF. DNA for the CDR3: TGCGCCAGCAGTCAATTGTTGACAGTCCCCCTTGGGGCCTACATTGAGCAGTTCTTC.

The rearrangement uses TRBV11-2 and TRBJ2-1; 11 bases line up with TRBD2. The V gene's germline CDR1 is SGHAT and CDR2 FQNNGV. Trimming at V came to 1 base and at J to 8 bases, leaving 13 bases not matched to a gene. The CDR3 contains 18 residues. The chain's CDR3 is CASSLGLVAGGPGDEQFF. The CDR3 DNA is TGTGCCAGCAGCTTAGGTCTGGTAGCGGGAGGGCCGGGGGATGAGCAGTTCTTC.

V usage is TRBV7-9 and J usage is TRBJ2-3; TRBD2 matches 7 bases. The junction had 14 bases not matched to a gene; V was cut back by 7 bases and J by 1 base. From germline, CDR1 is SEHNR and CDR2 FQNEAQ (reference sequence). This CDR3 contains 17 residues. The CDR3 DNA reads TGTGCCAGCACCGCTTGGGGTTCTGCGGGAGGCACAGATACGCAGTATTTT. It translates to CASTAWGSAGGTDTQYF. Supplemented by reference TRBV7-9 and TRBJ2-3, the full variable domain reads DTGVSQNPRHKITKRGQNVTFRCDPISEHNRLYWYRQTLGQGPEFLTYFQNEAQLEKSRLLSDRFSAERPKGSFSTLEIQRTEQGDSAMYLCASTAWGSAGGTDTQYFGPGTRLTVL.

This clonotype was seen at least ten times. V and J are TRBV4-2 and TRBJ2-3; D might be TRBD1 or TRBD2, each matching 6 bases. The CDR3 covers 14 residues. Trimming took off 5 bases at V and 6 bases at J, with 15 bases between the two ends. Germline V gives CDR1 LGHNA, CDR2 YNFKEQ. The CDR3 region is CASSGVGGVDTQYF. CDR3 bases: TGTGCCAGCAGCGGGGTCGGGGGCGTGGATACGCAGTATTTT.

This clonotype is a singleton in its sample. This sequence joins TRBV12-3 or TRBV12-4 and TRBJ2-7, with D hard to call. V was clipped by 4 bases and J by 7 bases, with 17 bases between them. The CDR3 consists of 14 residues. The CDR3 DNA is TGTGCCAGCAGTTCCCCGAGGTCCCTCCGGGAGCAGTACTTC. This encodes CASSSPRSLREQYF.

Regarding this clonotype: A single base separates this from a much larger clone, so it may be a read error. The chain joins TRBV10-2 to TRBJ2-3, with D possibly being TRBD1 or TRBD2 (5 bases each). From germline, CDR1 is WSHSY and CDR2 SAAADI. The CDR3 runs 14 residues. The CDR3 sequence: CASSEEGRTDTKYF. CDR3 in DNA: TGCGCCAGCAGTGAGGAGGGGCGCACAGATACGAAGTATTTT.

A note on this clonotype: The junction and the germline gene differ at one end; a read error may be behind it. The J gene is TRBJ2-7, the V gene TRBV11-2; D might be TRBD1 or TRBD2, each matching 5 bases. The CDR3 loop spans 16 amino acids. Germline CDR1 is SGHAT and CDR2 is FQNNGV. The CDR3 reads CANSLGFGDRLGEQYF. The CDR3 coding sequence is TGTGCCAACAGCTTAGGGTTCGGGGACCGTCTAGGCGAGCAGTACTTC.

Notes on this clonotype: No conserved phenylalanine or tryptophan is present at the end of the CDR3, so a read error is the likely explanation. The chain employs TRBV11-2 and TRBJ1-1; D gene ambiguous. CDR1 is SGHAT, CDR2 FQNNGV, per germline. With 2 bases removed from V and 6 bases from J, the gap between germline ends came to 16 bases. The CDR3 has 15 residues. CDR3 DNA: TGTGCCAGCAGCTTATCCTTCAGATCAGATGCTGAAGCTTTCTCT. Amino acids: CASSLSFRSDAEAFS.

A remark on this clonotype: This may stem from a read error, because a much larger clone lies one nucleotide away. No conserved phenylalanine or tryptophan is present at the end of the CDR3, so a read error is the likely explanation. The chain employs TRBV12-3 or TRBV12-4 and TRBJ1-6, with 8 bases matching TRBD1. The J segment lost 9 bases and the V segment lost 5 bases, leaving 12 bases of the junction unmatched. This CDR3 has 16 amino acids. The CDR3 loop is CASSPGATGASSPLHS. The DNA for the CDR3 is TGTGCCAGCAGTCCCGGAGCGACAGGGGCTAGTTCACCCCTCCACTCT.

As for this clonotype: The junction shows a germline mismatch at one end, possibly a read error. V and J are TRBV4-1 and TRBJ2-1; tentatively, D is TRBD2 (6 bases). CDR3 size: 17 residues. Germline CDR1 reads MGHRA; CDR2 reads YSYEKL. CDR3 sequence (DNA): TGCACCAGCAGCCAAGGGGTTGGGGGAGGTTCCTACAATGAGCAGTTCTTC. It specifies CTSSQGVGGGSYNEQFF.

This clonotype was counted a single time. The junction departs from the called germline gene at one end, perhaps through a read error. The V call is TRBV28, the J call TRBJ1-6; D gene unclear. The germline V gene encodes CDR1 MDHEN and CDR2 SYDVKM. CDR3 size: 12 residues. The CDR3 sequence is CASSLINLPLHF. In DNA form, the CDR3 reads TGTGCCAGCAGCCTTATCAATTTACCCCTCCACTTT.

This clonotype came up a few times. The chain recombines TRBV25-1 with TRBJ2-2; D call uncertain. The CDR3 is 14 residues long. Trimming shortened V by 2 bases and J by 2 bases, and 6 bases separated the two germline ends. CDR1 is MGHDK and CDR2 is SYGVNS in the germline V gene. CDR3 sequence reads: CASSELRNTGELFF. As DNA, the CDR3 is TGTGCCAGCAGTGAACTACGAAACACCGGGGAGCTGTTTTTT.

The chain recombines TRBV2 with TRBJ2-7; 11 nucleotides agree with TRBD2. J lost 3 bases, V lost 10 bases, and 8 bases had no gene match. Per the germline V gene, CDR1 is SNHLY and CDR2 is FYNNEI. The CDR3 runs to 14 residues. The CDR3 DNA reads TGTGCCATGGGACTAGCGGAAGAGTTCTACGAGCAGTACTTC. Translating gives CAMGLAEEFYEQYF.

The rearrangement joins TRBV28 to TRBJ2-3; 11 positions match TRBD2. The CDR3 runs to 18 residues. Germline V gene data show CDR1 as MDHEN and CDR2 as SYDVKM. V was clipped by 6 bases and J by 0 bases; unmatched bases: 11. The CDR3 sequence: CASSPPTSGSTSTDTQYF. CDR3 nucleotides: TGTGCCAGCAGCCCCCCCACTAGCGGGAGTACTAGCACAGATACGCAGTATTTT.

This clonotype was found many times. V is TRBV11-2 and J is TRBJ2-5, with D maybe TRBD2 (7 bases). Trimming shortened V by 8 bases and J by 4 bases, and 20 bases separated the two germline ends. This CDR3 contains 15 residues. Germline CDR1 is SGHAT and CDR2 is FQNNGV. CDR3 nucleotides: TGTGCCAGCGGTAGAGGGGGGAGGGCCGTAGAGACCCAGTACTTC. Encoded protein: CASGRGGRAVETQYF.